The clone carrying this T cell receptor beta chain was counted ten times or more. The table came from immunoSEQ multiplex PCR; TCRdb's copy has only in-frame clones and leaves some out. The repertoire includes 90,000 to 95,000 clones, about 74% of them detected once, and under 30% sits in the top ten. The sample originates from a study of cytotoxic CD8 clonotypes in ibrutinib-treated CLL. About the study: Investigators reported about 24 partial and 2 complete responses; after median approximately 74 months, roughly 14 patients remained remitted and some 12 progressed.

This receptor was taken from a human donor with chronic lymphocytic leukemia. The sequencing used PBMCs, collected after 24 months of ibrutinib treatment.

The CDR3 sequence is CASSVGSGSGQDTQYF. The CDR3 bases are TGTGCCAGCAGCGTAGGAAGTGGGAGCGGGCAAGATACGCAGTATTTT. V gene TRBV9 combines with J gene TRBJ2-3, with D perhaps matching TRBD2 (6 bases). CDR1 is SGDLS, CDR2 YYNGEE, per germline. CDR3 length: 16 residues. V was pared by 0 bases and J by 5 bases, with 16 bases between.